This is a list of T cell receptor beta chains from one sample in a study of PD-1 blockade in classical Hodgkin lymphoma. This table comes from immunoSEQ multiplex PCR, and its TCRdb copy is limited to in-frame clones, with some not included. The sample contains 55,000 to 60,000 clones, 80% to 95% of which appear only once. The sample in question was peripheral blood mononuclear cells (PBMCs), obtained before the second cycle of nivolumab. These receptors originate from a human donor with classical Hodgkin lymphoma. Each CDR3 is given with its conserved first and last residue. A D gene is named only where the DNA matches it firmly. Size is omitted from some rows. Given values are once, few, many or a class for expanded clones.

j_call: TRBJ2-3
cdr3_length: 16
clone_size: .
v_call: TRBV7-3
d_call: TRBD1
cdr3_nt: TGTGCCAGCAGCGGACCGGGACAGGGGAGAGGAGATACGCAGTATTTT
cdr3_aa: CASSGPGQGRGDTQYF

j_call: TRBJ2-7
cdr3_length: 15
clone_size: .
v_call: TRBV28
d_call: .
cdr3_nt: TGTGCCAGCAGGACTGACGGGCGGGGCTCCTACGAGCAGTACTTC
cdr3_aa: CASRTDGRGSYEQYF

j_call: TRBJ1-5
cdr3_length: 14
clone_size: .
v_call: TRBV27
d_call: TRBD1
cdr3_nt: TGTGCCAGCAGCCAGGGGGTCCCAAATCAGCCCCAGCATTTT
cdr3_aa: CASSQGVPNQPQHF

j_call: TRBJ2-3
cdr3_length: 17
clone_size: .
v_call: TRBV4-1
d_call: TRBD2
cdr3_nt: TGCGCCAGCAGGAACCTTTTTGGACTAGCGGGCACAGATACGCAGTATTTT
cdr3_aa: CASRNLFGLAGTDTQYF

j_call: TRBJ1-1
cdr3_length: 15
clone_size: .
v_call: TRBV27
d_call: .
cdr3_nt: TGTGCCAGCAGTTTATCGGGTGGTCTGAACACTGAAGCTTTCTTT
cdr3_aa: CASSLSGGLNTEAFF

j_call: TRBJ1-5
cdr3_length: 15
clone_size: .
v_call: TRBV7-2
d_call: TRBD1
cdr3_nt: TGTGCCAGCAGCTTAGGGCAGGGGGCAAGTCAGCCCCAGCATTTT
cdr3_aa: CASSLGQGASQPQHF

j_call: TRBJ2-6
cdr3_length: 18
clone_size: once
v_call: TRBV6-9
d_call: .
cdr3_nt: TGTGCCAGCAGTTTCTTAGACTTACGACAAAGTCGGGCCAACGTCCTGACTTTC
cdr3_aa: CASSFLDLRQSRANVLTF

j_call: TRBJ1-3
cdr3_length: 13
clone_size: .
v_call: TRBV7-9
d_call: .
cdr3_nt: TGTGCCAGCAGTCCAGCCACAGGGATCGGCTTTGATTTT
cdr3_aa: CASSPATGIGFDF

j_call: TRBJ1-2
cdr3_length: 15
clone_size: once
v_call: TRBV5-4
d_call: .
cdr3_nt: TGTGCCAGCAGCTCGGATGGACACCCGCTGGGTGGCTACACCTTC
cdr3_aa: CASSSDGHPLGGYTF

j_call: TRBJ2-2
cdr3_length: 17
clone_size: .
v_call: TRBV7-9
d_call: TRBD1
cdr3_nt: TGTGCCAGCAGCCCTCCAGGGGGCTTCGGGAACACCGGGGAGCTGTTTTTT
cdr3_aa: CASSPPGGFGNTGELFF

j_call: TRBJ1-1
cdr3_length: 12
clone_size: .
v_call: TRBV7-9
d_call: .
cdr3_nt: TGTGCCAGCAGCTTGGTGGGGGGTGAAGCTTTCTTT
cdr3_aa: CASSLVGGEAFF

j_call: TRBJ2-5
cdr3_length: 12
clone_size: .
v_call: TRBV28
d_call: .
cdr3_nt: TGTGCCAGTACAGGGGGGGGAGAGACCCAGTACTTC
cdr3_aa: CASTGGGETQYF

j_call: TRBJ2-2
cdr3_length: 17
clone_size: .
v_call: TRBV9
d_call: TRBD1
cdr3_nt: TGTGCCAGCAGCAATCCAGCCGGGACAGGTAACACCGGGGAGCTGTTTTTT
cdr3_aa: CASSNPAGTGNTGELFF

j_call: TRBJ2-1
cdr3_length: 15
clone_size: .
v_call: TRBV5-1
d_call: .
cdr3_nt: TGCGCCAGCAGCTTGGATCCCGGACAAACGAATGAGCAGTTCTTC
cdr3_aa: CASSLDPGQTNEQFF

j_call: TRBJ2-1
cdr3_length: 16
clone_size: .
v_call: TRBV15
d_call: TRBD1
cdr3_nt: TGTGCCACCAGCAGAGATGGGACAGGGAGAAACAATGAGCAGTTCTTC
cdr3_aa: CATSRDGTGRNNEQFF

j_call: TRBJ2-4
cdr3_length: 13
clone_size: .
v_call: TRBV6-1
d_call: .
cdr3_nt: TGTGCCAGGGCCCTAGGAGGCTTTGACATTCAGTACTTC
cdr3_aa: CARALGGFDIQYF

j_call: TRBJ2-3
cdr3_length: 16
clone_size: .
v_call: TRBV9
d_call: TRBD2
cdr3_nt: TGTGCCAGCAGCCTAACAGGACTAGCGGCTACAGATACGCAGTATTTT
cdr3_aa: CASSLTGLAATDTQYF

j_call: TRBJ1-5
cdr3_length: 15
clone_size: .
v_call: TRBV10-3
d_call: .
cdr3_nt: TGTGCCATCAGTGAGAAGTTGCTGCCAAATCAGCCCCAGCATTTT
cdr3_aa: CAISEKLLPNQPQHF

j_call: TRBJ2-7
cdr3_length: 14
clone_size: .
v_call: TRBV7-9
d_call: TRBD2
cdr3_nt: TGTGCCAGCAGCTCTGGGACTAGCGGTTACGAGCAGTACTTC
cdr3_aa: CASSSGTSGYEQYF

j_call: TRBJ1-5
cdr3_length: 13
clone_size: .
v_call: TRBV19
d_call: TRBD1
cdr3_nt: TGTGCCAGTACCGAACAGGGGAATCAGCCCCAGCATTTT
cdr3_aa: CASTEQGNQPQHF

j_call: TRBJ2-2
cdr3_length: 19
clone_size: few
v_call: TRBV19
d_call: .
cdr3_nt: TGTGCCAGTAGATCTGGAAGTGTTTTGACAGTTGCGAACACCGGGGAGCTGTTTTTT
cdr3_aa: CASRSGSVLTVANTGELFF

j_call: TRBJ2-7
cdr3_length: 16
clone_size: .
v_call: TRBV4-3
d_call: TRBD1
cdr3_nt: TGCGCCAGCAGCCAAGACCGGGACAGGGGGGGCCACGAGCAGTACTTC
cdr3_aa: CASSQDRDRGGHEQYF

j_call: TRBJ2-1
cdr3_length: 18
clone_size: .
v_call: TRBV4-2
d_call: TRBD2
cdr3_nt: TGTGCCAGCAGCCAAGAATCGCTAGCGGGGCGGTTTGAGAATGAGCAGTTCTTC
cdr3_aa: CASSQESLAGRFENEQFF

j_call: TRBJ2-5
cdr3_length: 12
clone_size: .
v_call: TRBV4-2
d_call: .
cdr3_nt: TGTGCCAGCAGCCAAGATACGGGGACCCAGTACTTC
cdr3_aa: CASSQDTGTQYF

j_call: TRBJ2-2
cdr3_length: 16
clone_size: .
v_call: TRBV5-1
d_call: TRBD2
cdr3_nt: TGCGCCAGCAGCCCACTAGCGGGAGCCTCCGCCGGGGAGCTGTTTTTT
cdr3_aa: CASSPLAGASAGELFF

j_call: TRBJ2-3
cdr3_length: 16
clone_size: .
v_call: TRBV9
d_call: TRBD2
cdr3_nt: TGTGCCAGCAGCGTAATCACGGGGGGGCCTACAGATACGCAGTATTTT
cdr3_aa: CASSVITGGPTDTQYF

j_call: TRBJ2-2
cdr3_length: 12
clone_size: once
v_call: TRBV27
d_call: .
cdr3_nt: TGTGCCAGCAGTTGGGGCACCGGGGAGCTGTTTTTT
cdr3_aa: CASSWGTGELFF

j_call: TRBJ2-7
cdr3_length: 14
clone_size: .
v_call: TRBV9
d_call: TRBD2
cdr3_nt: TGTGCCAGCAGCGTAGCAGAGCGGGGCTCCGAGCAGTACTTC
cdr3_aa: CASSVAERGSEQYF

j_call: TRBJ1-1
cdr3_length: 15
clone_size: .
v_call: TRBV6-5
d_call: TRBD1
cdr3_nt: TGTGCCAGCAGTTTAGTCGTGAGGGGGCGGACTGAAGCTTTCTTT
cdr3_aa: CASSLVVRGRTEAFF